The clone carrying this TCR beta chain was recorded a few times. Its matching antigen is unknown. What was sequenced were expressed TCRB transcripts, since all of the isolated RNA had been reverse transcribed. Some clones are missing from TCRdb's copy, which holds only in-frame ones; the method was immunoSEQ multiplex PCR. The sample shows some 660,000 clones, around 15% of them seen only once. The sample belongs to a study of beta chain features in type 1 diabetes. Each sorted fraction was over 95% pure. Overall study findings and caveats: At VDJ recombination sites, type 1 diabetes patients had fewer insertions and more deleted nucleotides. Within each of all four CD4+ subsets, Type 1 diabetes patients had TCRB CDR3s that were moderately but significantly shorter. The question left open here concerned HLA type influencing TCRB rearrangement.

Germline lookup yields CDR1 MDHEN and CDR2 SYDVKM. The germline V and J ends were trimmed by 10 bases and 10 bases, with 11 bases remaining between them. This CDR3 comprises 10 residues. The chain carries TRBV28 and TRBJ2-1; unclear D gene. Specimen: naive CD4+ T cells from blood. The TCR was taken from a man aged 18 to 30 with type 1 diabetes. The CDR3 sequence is CATLLVEQFF. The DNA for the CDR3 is TGTGCCACTCTCCTGGTAGAGCAGTTCTTC.